This is a list of T cell receptor beta chains from one sample in a study of CXCR3-negative and CXCR3-positive naive CD8 T cells. TCRdb reprocessed the 5' RACE reads and stores each CDR3 protein as one record, lacking DNA. The listing records approximately 120,000 distinct CDR3 sequences. Sequencing was done on a sample of naive CXCR3+ CD8+ T cells from blood. The source is a human donor in good health. Some clones in this sample may be carry-over from other donors' samples. CDR3s include the opening cysteine and the closing phenylalanine or tryptophan.

j_gene: TRBJ2-1
v_gene: TRBV15
CDR3aa: CATSRVRGGGVNYNEQFF

j_gene: TRBJ2-1
v_gene: TRBV12-3/TRBV12-4
CDR3aa: CASSFGTGDSYNEQFF

j_gene: TRBJ1-4
v_gene: TRBV7-2
CDR3aa: CASSELGTGARDEKLFF

j_gene: TRBJ2-7
v_gene: TRBV5-5
CDR3aa: CASSNRQGAYEQYF

j_gene: TRBJ2-2
v_gene: TRBV12-3/TRBV12-4
CDR3aa: CASQGGPGGVTGELFF

j_gene: TRBJ2-1
v_gene: TRBV7-3
CDR3aa: CASSLMPGQLAYNEQFF

j_gene: TRBJ2-5
v_gene: TRBV28
CDR3aa: CASSPTDGTSQETQYF

j_gene: TRBJ2-1
v_gene: TRBV12-3/TRBV12-4
CDR3aa: CASSFEQGGYNEQFF

j_gene: TRBJ1-2
v_gene: TRBV5-4
CDR3aa: CASSSGQLFNYGYTF

j_gene: TRBJ2-1
v_gene: TRBV27
CDR3aa: CASSLFGGTSGPYNEQFF

j_gene: TRBJ2-1
v_gene: TRBV7-2
CDR3aa: CASSLVGGPYNEQFF

j_gene: TRBJ2-7
v_gene: TRBV20-1
CDR3aa: CSAMGRGYRAYEQYF

j_gene: TRBJ2-7
v_gene: TRBV7-8
CDR3aa: CASSRNPDSSYEQYF

j_gene: TRBJ2-2
v_gene: TRBV7-9
CDR3aa: CASSPGQKNTGELFF

j_gene: TRBJ2-7
v_gene: TRBV27
CDR3aa: CASSLSTPYEQYF

j_gene: TRBJ1-1
v_gene: TRBV30
CDR3aa: CAWSLMENTEAFF

j_gene: TRBJ2-7
v_gene: TRBV9
CDR3aa: CASSALAGGGDEQYF

j_gene: TRBJ1-1
v_gene: TRBV27
CDR3aa: CASSSRQYSTEAFF

j_gene: TRBJ2-1
v_gene: TRBV29-1
CDR3aa: CSVAQGAYNEQFF

j_gene: TRBJ2-5
v_gene: TRBV18
CDR3aa: CASSPPTSETQYF

j_gene: TRBJ1-1
v_gene: TRBV12-3/TRBV12-4
CDR3aa: CARLTGKGFTEAFF

j_gene: TRBJ1-2
v_gene: TRBV6-2/TRBV6-3
CDR3aa: CASSQDANGYTF

j_gene: TRBJ2-7
v_gene: TRBV14
CDR3aa: CASSARWNEQYF

j_gene: TRBJ2-5
v_gene: TRBV7-9
CDR3aa: CASSLVAGYQETQYF

j_gene: TRBJ2-1
v_gene: TRBV9
CDR3aa: CASSVEGFYNEQFF

j_gene: TRBJ1-6
v_gene: TRBV6-5
CDR3aa: CASSIGGPSSPLHF

j_gene: TRBJ1-1
v_gene: TRBV4-2
CDR3aa: CASSQGTALIYTEAFF

j_gene: TRBJ2-7
v_gene: TRBV28
CDR3aa: CASSLFVGEQYF

j_gene: TRBJ1-6
v_gene: TRBV6-2/TRBV6-3
CDR3aa: CASSSPGQGDNSPLHF

j_gene: TRBJ1-5
v_gene: TRBV28
CDR3aa: CASSLSTGVGNQPQHF

j_gene: TRBJ2-7
v_gene: TRBV7-9
CDR3aa: CASSLGSGEQYF

j_gene: TRBJ1-5
v_gene: TRBV21-1
CDR3aa: CASILQGSNQPQHF

j_gene: TRBJ2-1
v_gene: TRBV25-1
CDR3aa: CASSTGQGGYEQFF

j_gene: TRBJ2-1
v_gene: TRBV24-1
CDR3aa: CATSDPWDRADEQFF

j_gene: TRBJ2-5
v_gene: TRBV15
CDR3aa: CAAGGTQETQYF

j_gene: TRBJ1-5
v_gene: TRBV19
CDR3aa: CASSMGGQPQHF

j_gene: TRBJ2-5
v_gene: TRBV7-7
CDR3aa: CASSPMAAVTYYQETQYF